This passage covers 29 T cell receptor beta chains from one sample sequenced in a study of cytomegalovirus exposure and HLA in healthy donors. PCR amplification relied on 60 Vbeta primers (plus 13 Jbeta primers). Sequencing used immunoSEQ multiplex PCR; TCRdb keeps in-frame clones, though not all of them. The sample has 100,000 to 150,000 clones, roughly 80% seen once; the top ten hold around 4%. The material sequenced was PBMCs. The receptors derive from a man younger than 35 in good health and CMV-seropositive.

The rearrangement links TRBV18 to TRBJ2-7, with 9 positions matching TRBD1. The J segment lost 5 bases and the V segment lost 5 bases, leaving 13 bases of the junction unmatched. The CDR3 sequence is 16 residues long. CDR1 KGHSH and CDR2 LQKENI come from the germline V gene. The CDR3 DNA is TGTGCCAGCTCATTAAGCGGGACAGGGATATCCAACGAGCAGTACTTC. As protein: CASSLSGTGISNEQYF. The full variable domain, in which reference TRBV18 and TRBJ2-7 provide the parts outside the CDR3, is NAGVMQNPRHLVRRRGQEARLRCSPMKGHSHVYWYRQLPEEGLKFMVYLQKENIIDESGMPKERFSAEFPKEGPSILRIQQVVRGDSAAYFCASSLSGTGISNEQYFGPGTRLTVT.

The genes are TRBV5-1 and TRBJ1-1; a possible D gene is TRBD1 (5 bases). Between the trimmed V and J ends, which lost 2 bases and 1 base, there was a span of 12 bases. CDR1 is SGHRS, CDR2 YFSETQ, per germline. The CDR3 is made up of 15 amino acids. CDR3 protein: CASSFGRGTNTEAFF. The DNA for the CDR3 is TGCGCCAGCAGCTTTGGGCGGGGCACGAACACTGAAGCTTTCTTT.

V gene TRBV5-6 combines with J gene TRBJ1-2; 7 nucleotides agree with TRBD1. The CDR3 extends over 14 amino acids. CDR1 is SGHDT, CDR2 YYEEEE, per germline. V dropped 1 base and J dropped 8; count of bases not matched to a gene: 8. The CDR3 sequence: CASSLIRGSGGYTF. As DNA, the CDR3 is TGTGCCAGCAGCTTGATCAGGGGGAGCGGAGGCTACACCTTC.

The rearrangement joins TRBV10-3 to TRBJ2-6; 7 bases are a match to TRBD1. Germline trimming cut 3 bases from V and 4 bases from J; bases unmatched to any gene: 12. Per the germline V gene, CDR1 is ENHRY and CDR2 is SYGVKD. The CDR3 contains 18 residues. CDR3 DNA sequence: TGTGCCATCAGTGATGGTAGTTCGGGGACAGCCGGGGCCAACGTCCTGACTTTC. As protein: CAISDGSSGTAGANVLTF.

The V gene is TRBV9, the J gene TRBJ2-7, with D uncertain. Germline lookup yields CDR1 SGDLS and CDR2 YYNGEE. CDR3 length: 14 residues. V was pared by 0 bases and J by 3 bases, with 10 bases between. Here the CDR3 DNA reads TGTGCCAGCAGCGTAGCAACAGATTTCTACGAGCAGTACTTC. Amino acids: CASSVATDFYEQYF. The full variable domain, its missing parts supplied by reference TRBV9 and TRBJ2-7, is DSGVTQTPKHLITATGQRVTLRCSPRSGDLSVYWYQQSLDQGLQFLIQYYNGEERAKGNILERFSAQQFPDLHSELNLSSLELGDSALYFCASSVATDFYEQYFGPGTRLTVT.

The genes are TRBV19 and TRBJ2-6; 7 bases map to TRBD1. V shed 7 bases, J shed 0 bases, and the junction held 9 bases outside the gene matches. Germline CDR1 reads LNHDA; CDR2 reads SQIVND (reference sequence). This CDR3 contains 17 residues. CDR3 sequence reads: CASTAETGNSGANVLTF. CDR3 DNA: TGTGCCAGTACTGCGGAGACAGGGAACTCTGGGGCCAACGTCCTGACTTTC.

V usage is TRBV27 and J usage is TRBJ1-6, with 7 bases fitting TRBD1. After removal of 4 bases from V and 9 bases from J, the junction contained 6 bases not matched to a gene. Germline V CDR1 and CDR2: MNHEY, SMNVEV (reference sequence). This CDR3 has 14 residues. The CDR3 sequence is CASSSPGQSSPLHF. The CDR3 nucleotides are TGTGCCAGCAGTTCACCGGGACAGTCTTCACCCCTCCACTTT.

The rearrangement links TRBV7-9 to TRBJ2-1, with a possible D match to TRBD1 (6 bases). This CDR3 is 14 amino acids long. From germline, CDR1 is SEHNR and CDR2 FQNEAQ (reference sequence). The V gene lost 6 bases and the J gene lost 4 bases, with 13 bases spanning the gap. The CDR3 bases are TGTGCCAGCAGACACTCGACAGGTTACAATGAGCAGTTCTTC. Amino acid sequence: CASRHSTGYNEQFF.

This clone was seen more than once but under ten times. At the DNA level, this CDR3 is encoded by other sequences in the same sample as well. The gene calls are TRBV5-6 and TRBJ2-3; 12 bases match TRBD2. Germline V gene data show CDR1 as SGHDT and CDR2 as YYEEEE. The V segment lost 1 base and the J segment 6 bases; nucleotides outside the gene matches: 3. The CDR3 contains 15 residues. The CDR3 protein is CASSLRTSGTDTQYF. The DNA of the CDR3 is TGTGCCAGCAGCTTGCGGACTAGCGGGACTGATACGCAGTATTTT. Complete variable domain (other parts from reference TRBV5-6 and TRBJ2-3): DAGVTQSPTHLIKTRGQQVTLRCSPKSGHDTVSWYQQALGQGPQFIFQYYEEEERQRGNFPDRFSGHQFPNYSSELNVNALLLGDSALYLCASSLRTSGTDTQYFGPGTRLTVL.

The chain recombines TRBV4-3 with TRBJ1-4; unclear D gene. This CDR3 contains 16 residues. From germline, CDR1 is LGHNA and CDR2 YSLEER. Trimming cost V 1 base and J 4 bases, with 13 bases left between them. In DNA form, the CDR3 reads TGCGCCAGCAGCCAAGTGGCGAGGATAATTAATGAAAAACTGTTTTTT. This sequence encodes CASSQVARIINEKLFF.

The chain links TRBV5-4 to TRBJ1-2; 9 bases fit TRBD1. Germline V gene sequence: CDR1 SGHNT, CDR2 YYREEE (reference sequence). V lost 4 bases, J lost 7 bases, and 5 bases stayed unmatched. The CDR3 extends over 13 amino acids. This chain's CDR3 is CASSAQGAGGYTF. CDR3 nucleotide sequence: TGTGCCAGCAGCGCACAGGGGGCCGGTGGCTACACCTTC.

The chain is built from TRBV6-1 and TRBJ2-7; 9 nucleotides agree with TRBD2. Unmatched junction bases numbered 6, after V lost 6 bases and J lost 3 bases. The CDR3 has 14 amino acids. Germline CDR1 reads MNHNS; CDR2 reads SASEGT. The CDR3 region has the DNA TGTGCCAGCAGCCCCGCTAGCGGGAACTACGAGCAGTACTTC. The encoded protein is CASSPASGNYEQYF.

V usage is TRBV2 and J usage is TRBJ1-6; 7 nucleotides agree with TRBD1. Germline CDR1 is SNHLY and CDR2 is FYNNEI. J was trimmed by 14 bases and V by 8 bases; bases with no gene match: 15. CDR3 length: 14 residues. This CDR3 is CASSRTSGGLSLHF. CDR3 DNA: TGTGCCAGCTCCCGGACCTCAGGGGGATTATCCCTCCACTTT.

This clone was observed a handful of times. The rearrangement joins TRBV27 to TRBJ1-6; D ambiguous. The CDR3 contains 13 residues. CDR1 is MNHEY, CDR2 SMNVEV, per germline (reference sequence). Trimming removed 6 bases from V and 10 bases from J, with 13 bases in between. CDR3 sequence reads: CASSLNSVSPLHF. In nucleotides, the CDR3 is TGTGCCAGCAGCCTCAATTCGGTGTCACCCCTCCACTTT.

This clone was seen a handful of times. V gene TRBV7-9 combines with J gene TRBJ2-6; D is possibly TRBD2 (5 bases). V gave up 5 bases and J gave up 0 bases, with 14 bases separating them. The CDR3 consists of 17 residues. Germline V lookup: CDR1 SEHNR, CDR2 FQNEAQ (reference sequence). CDR3 loop: CASSPSGRFSGANVLTF. In DNA, the CDR3 is TGTGCCAGCAGCCCCTCGGGAAGATTCTCTGGGGCCAACGTCCTGACTTTC. Using reference TRBV7-9 and TRBJ2-6 for the parts outside the CDR3, the full variable domain is DTGVSQNPRHKITKRGQNVTFRCDPISEHNRLYWYRQTLGQGPEFLTYFQNEAQLEKSRLLSDRFSAERPKGSFSTLEIQRTEQGDSAMYLCASSPSGRFSGANVLTFGAGSRLTVL.

The genes are TRBV9 and TRBJ2-3; D call uncertain. In germline, CDR1 is SGDLS, CDR2 YYNGEE. V lost 2 bases and J 3 bases, leaving 4 bases between the germline ends. CDR3 length equals 12 residues. The CDR3 here is CASSVQTDTQYF. DNA for the CDR3: TGTGCCAGCAGCGTTCAGACAGATACGCAGTATTTT.

The chain uses TRBV9 and TRBJ2-7; D might be TRBD2 (7 bases). V lost 0 bases and J lost 1, with 17 bases in between. CDR1 is SGDLS and CDR2 is YYNGEE in the germline V gene. The CDR3 is 17 amino acids. Here the CDR3 reads CASSVGGGGSGSYEQYF. The DNA for the CDR3 is TGTGCCAGCAGCGTAGGGGGGGGCGGGAGCGGATCCTACGAGCAGTACTTC. Using reference TRBV9 and TRBJ2-7 for the parts outside the CDR3, the full variable domain is DSGVTQTPKHLITATGQRVTLRCSPRSGDLSVYWYQQSLDQGLQFLIQYYNGEERAKGNILERFSAQQFPDLHSELNLSSLELGDSALYFCASSVGGGGSGSYEQYFGPGTRLTVT.

This clone has only a few counts. The gene calls are TRBV6-4 and TRBJ1-4; TRBD1 is a possible D gene (5 bases). Trimming removed 4 bases at V and 4 bases at J, with 10 bases between. The CDR3 runs 14 residues. CDR1 is MRHNA and CDR2 is SNTAGT in the germline V gene. CDR3 sequence reads: CASSAGGDNEKLFF. In nucleotides, the CDR3 is TGTGCCAGCAGTGCCGGGGGGGATAATGAAAAACTGTTTTTT.

The table lists this clone with a few counts. Other DNA sequences within the sample encode an identical CDR3. The gene calls are TRBV5-1 and TRBJ2-1; weak D call: TRBD2 (6 bases). Germline V gene sequence: CDR1 SGHRS, CDR2 YFSETQ. This CDR3 is built from 13 residues. Between the trimmed V and J ends, which lost 4 bases and 5 bases, there was a span of 10 bases. The CDR3 DNA reads TGCGCCAGCAGCCTGGACTATAACAATGAGCAGTTCTTC. The encoded protein is CASSLDYNNEQFF.

The chain links TRBV6-6 to TRBJ2-1, with D perhaps TRBD1 (5 bases). V lost 4 bases and J 4 bases, leaving 8 bases between the germline ends. Germline loops: CDR1 MNHNY, CDR2 SVGAGI (reference sequence). This CDR3 contains 13 residues. The CDR3 sequence is CASSSGIYNEQFF. In DNA form, the CDR3 reads TGTGCCAGCAGTTCAGGGATTTACAATGAGCAGTTCTTC.

This chain links TRBV5-1 with TRBJ2-7, with D possibly TRBD1 on 5 matching bases. Germline V gene data show CDR1 as SGHRS and CDR2 as YFSETQ. This CDR3 has 15 residues. V lost 0 bases, J lost 3 bases, and 13 bases lay in between. Here the CDR3 reads CASSLEGLINYEQYF. CDR3 nucleotides: TGCGCCAGCAGCTTGGAGGGGCTGATAAACTACGAGCAGTACTTC.

The chain uses TRBV7-9 and TRBJ2-7; 10 bases are a match to TRBD2. The trim removed 5 bases at V and 0 bases at J, leaving 10 bases unmatched. There are 17 residues in the CDR3. Germline V lookup: CDR1 SEHNR, CDR2 FQNEAQ (reference sequence). The CDR3 DNA follows: TGTGCCAGCAGCCCTGTACTAGCGGGACCAAGCTCCTACGAGCAGTACTTC. It is translated as CASSPVLAGPSSYEQYF.

The chain combines TRBV7-2 with TRBJ2-1, with TRBD2 matching over 11 bases. CDR1 is SGHTA, CDR2 FQGNSA, per germline. The junction had 12 bases not matched to a gene; V was cut back by 5 bases and J by 3 bases. This CDR3 contains 18 residues. The CDR3 is CASSRPIRGTSGYNEQFF. The DNA of the CDR3 is TGTGCCAGCAGCCGCCCTATCCGGGGGACTAGCGGCTACAATGAGCAGTTCTTC. Using reference TRBV7-2 and TRBJ2-1 for the parts outside the CDR3, the full variable domain is GAGVSQSPSNKVTEKGKDVELRCDPISGHTALYWYRQSLGQGLEFLIYFQGNSAPDKSGLPSDRFSAERTGGSVSTLTIQRTQQEDSAVYLCASSRPIRGTSGYNEQFFGPGTRLTVL.

The chain uses TRBV4-3 and TRBJ1-2; possibly TRBD1 for D (6 bases). V gave up 0 bases and J gave up 4 bases, with 12 bases separating them. Germline assignment: CDR1 LGHNA and CDR2 YSLEER. CDR3 length equals 15 residues. DNA of the CDR3: TGCGCCAGCAGCCAAGACACAGGGATGGTCTATGGCTACACCTTC. Encoded protein: CASSQDTGMVYGYTF.

J is TRBJ2-5 and V is TRBV5-4; no clear D gene. Trimming cost V 0 bases and J 3 bases, with 9 bases left between them. This CDR3 contains 14 residues. Germline lookup yields CDR1 SGHNT and CDR2 YYREEE (reference sequence). Here the CDR3 reads CASSLVALKETQYF. In nucleotides, the CDR3 is TGTGCCAGCAGCTTGGTGGCACTAAAAGAGACCCAGTACTTC.

This clone has more than one count but fewer than ten. The J gene is TRBJ2-5, the V gene TRBV7-8; TRBD1 is a possible D gene (6 bases). V dropped 4 bases and J dropped 3 bases, with 12 bases sitting between them. Germline V gene data show CDR1 as SGHVS and CDR2 as FQNEAQ. The CDR3 is made up of 14 amino acids. The CDR3 DNA reads as TGTGCCAGCAGCTCGTGGACAGATAAAGAGACCCAGTACTTC. Translated, it gives CASSSWTDKETQYF.

This sequence joins TRBV6-6 and TRBJ1-5; the D gene is possibly TRBD1 (6 bases). CDR1 is MNHNY, CDR2 SVGAGI, per germline (reference sequence). The V and J ends lost 6 bases and 0 bases respectively, with 6 bases between them. This CDR3 region has 13 residues. This chain's CDR3 is CASRDSSNQPQHF. The CDR3 DNA reads as TGTGCCAGCAGGGACAGTAGCAATCAGCCCCAGCATTTT.

The chain has TRBV25-1 and TRBJ2-5, with D perhaps TRBD2 (7 bases). Trimming removed 6 bases from V and 5 bases from J, with 19 bases in between. There are 15 residues in the CDR3. CDR1 is MGHDK, CDR2 SYGVNS, per germline. CDR3: CASRDFGGGAETQYF. DNA for the CDR3: TGTGCCAGCAGGGATTTTGGCGGGGGCGCGGAGACCCAGTACTTC.

V usage is TRBV7-2 and J usage is TRBJ2-3; weak D call: TRBD2 (6 bases). Trimming stripped 5 bases from V and 1 base from J, with 13 bases between. This CDR3 is 15 amino acids long. From germline, CDR1 is SGHTA and CDR2 FQGNSA. In nucleotides, the CDR3 is TGTGCCAGCAGCAACCGGGGACTCCGCACAGATACGCAGTATTTT. Residues: CASSNRGLRTDTQYF.